This T cell receptor (beta chain) is drawn from a study of STAT5B mutations in CD4+ large granular lymphocyte leukemia. On this clone itself: As yet, its antigen is unknown.

The germline gives CDR1 LGHNA, CDR2 YSLEER. The CDR3 runs to 14 residues. Trimming pared 0 bases from V and 4 bases from J, leaving 9 bases between. Clones were sequenced by immunoSEQ multiplex PCR, and TCRdb holds only the in-frame ones, with some missing. Among about 37,000 clones, 70% to 90% were seen once, and the ten largest hold 3.4%. Broader study findings: No patients shared main leukemic clonotypes, though roughly 25% appeared at low frequency elsewhere. The CD4+ versus CD8+ T-LGLL clonality difference may reflect limited sample size. Compared with healthy controls (2/35), patient top clones favored TRBV06 (8/27). CD4-sorted patient repertoires seemed more clonal than healthy CD4+ repertoires.

The chain employs TRBV4-3 and TRBJ1-2, with unresolved D. This TCR was recovered from a human donor in good health. The sample taken for sequencing was CD4+ T cells from blood buffy coats. The CDR3 loop reads CASSQDRALYGYTF. In DNA form, the CDR3 reads TGCGCCAGCAGCCAAGATCGTGCGCTCTATGGCTACACCTTC.